Listed below are T cell receptor beta chains from one sample, sequenced in a study of type 1 regulatory T cells. TCRdb independently ran MiXCR on the reads; one entry per CDR3 protein. The data hold 80,000 to 100,000 distinct CDR3 sequences, with around a third observed a single time. Sequencing was done on a sample of CD4+ T cells, either the whole sample or a sorted fraction (not recorded which). The receptors were sampled from a human donor in good health. Each CDR3 is given with its conserved first and last residue. A D gene is named only where the DNA matches it firmly. Part of the rows lack a size; the others show once, few, many or a class for expanded clones.

DNA | CDR3 | D | J | V | size | length
TGTGCCAGCAGCTTTACAGGGAATAAGGCGAACACCGGGGAGCTGTTTTTT | CASSFTGNKANTGELFF | NA | TRBJ2-2 | TRBV7-2 | many | 17
TGTGCCAGCAGTTACCTCGCGGCTAGCACAGATACGCAGTATTTT | CASSYLAASTDTQYF | NA | TRBJ2-3 | TRBV6-5 | NA | 15
TGCAGTGCTCTTGACAGCCTAAATCAGCCCCAGCATTTT | CSALDSLNQPQHF | NA | TRBJ1-5 | TRBV20-1 | NA | 13
TGTGCCAGCAGTTTCAGCAGGGTTTCTGAAGCTTTCTTT | CASSFSRVSEAFF | NA | TRBJ1-1 | TRBV28 | few | 13
TGTGCCAGTGAGGGGAGGGCTAGCGGGAACTACAATGAGCAGTTCTTC | CASEGRASGNYNEQFF | TRBD2 | TRBJ2-1 | TRBV19 | NA | 16
TGTGCCAGCAGCCCAGTCCCCGGGACGGCCAATCAGCCCCAGCATTTT | CASSPVPGTANQPQHF | NA | TRBJ1-5 | TRBV4-2 | few | 16
TGTGCCAGCAGCTCGAGGACAGGGCGGAACACCGGGGAGCTGTTTTTT | CASSSRTGRNTGELFF | TRBD1 | TRBJ2-2 | TRBV7-3 | NA | 16
TGTGCCAGCAGCCAAGATAGACGGGATAGTATGTACAATGAGCAGTTCTTC | CASSQDRRDSMYNEQFF | NA | TRBJ2-1 | TRBV4-2 | few | 17
TGCGCCAGCAGTCATCTAATTGGGGGGACTAGCGGGAGAGAGGATACGCAGTATTTT | CASSHLIGGTSGREDTQYF | TRBD2 | TRBJ2-3 | TRBV23-1 | few | 19
TGCAGCGTTGAACAACACCGGGACAGTGCCTCCTACGAGCAGTACTTC | CSVEQHRDSASYEQYF | TRBD1 | TRBJ2-7 | TRBV29-1 | NA | 16
TGTGCCAGCAGCTTAGATGGCGGGAATCAAGAGACCCAGTACTTC | CASSLDGGNQETQYF | NA | TRBJ2-5 | TRBV11-2 | NA | 15
TGTGCCAGCAGCCAAGACTCCCTGCGGGGGGACATTCAGTACTTC | CASSQDSLRGDIQYF | TRBD2 | TRBJ2-4 | TRBV4-2 | many | 15
TGCAGTGCTAGGAGTGGGCAGGGGCTGGCGGCCTTCGGCAATGAGCAGTTCTTC | CSARSGQGLAAFGNEQFF | NA | TRBJ2-1 | TRBV20-1 | few | 18
TGTGCCAGCAGCCAAGACCCGGGTAAGGAGCAGTACTTC | CASSQDPGKEQYF | NA | TRBJ2-7 | TRBV3-1 | few | 13
TGTGCCAGCAACAACAGGGGGGGACATAGCAATCAGCCCCAGCATTTT | CASNNRGGHSNQPQHF | TRBD1 | TRBJ1-5 | TRBV6-6 | NA | 16
TGTGCCAGCACCACTGGTAACACCATATATTTT | CASTTGNTIYF | NA | TRBJ1-3 | TRBV28 | NA | 11
TGCGCCAGCAGCTCCCGACATGGGGCAAACTATGGCTACACCTTC | CASSSRHGANYGYTF | NA | TRBJ1-2 | TRBV5-1 | NA | 15
TGTGCCAGCAGTCCCCGACAGGGCGGCAATCAGCCCCAGCATTTT | CASSPRQGGNQPQHF | TRBD1 | TRBJ1-5 | TRBV27 | few | 15
TGTGCCAGCAGGATAGGACTAGCGTCAATTGGGGCCTTC | CASRIGLASIGAF | TRBD2 | TRBJ2-7 | TRBV2 | NA | 13
TGCAGTGCTAGAGATCTCCAGACCGGGGAGCTGTTTTTT | CSARDLQTGELFF | NA | TRBJ2-2 | TRBV20-1 | few | 13
TGCAGCGTTAGGGCCGGGCGGGAGACCCAGTACTTC | CSVRAGRETQYF | NA | TRBJ2-5 | TRBV29-1 | NA | 12
TGCAGTGCTAGAGATCCCGGGTTATCCTACGAGCAGTACTTC | CSARDPGLSYEQYF | NA | TRBJ2-7 | TRBV20-1 | NA | 14
TGTGCCAGCAGCTTGGCGACAGGGCGGAATGAGCAGTTCTTC | CASSLATGRNEQFF | TRBD1 | TRBJ2-1 | TRBV7-2 | NA | 14
TGTGCCAGCAGCGGCCGGCCGGGGACTGAAGCTTTCTTT | CASSGRPGTEAFF | NA | TRBJ1-1 | TRBV5-8 | NA | 13
TGTGCCAGCAGCTTACGGTCTACCACAGATACGCAGTATTTT | CASSLRSTTDTQYF | NA | TRBJ2-3 | TRBV7-3 | NA | 14
TGTGCCAGCAGTTCTCCGGTTGGTTTAGCGGGGTACAATGAGCAGTTCTTC | CASSSPVGLAGYNEQFF | TRBD2 | TRBJ2-1 | TRBV28 | NA | 17
TGTGCCAGCAGTTTATCTGCCACAGGAGAGATGTACGAGCAGTACTTC | CASSLSATGEMYEQYF | NA | TRBJ2-7 | TRBV27 | NA | 16
TGTGCCAGCAGCCAAAGGACACCGTCCTACGAGCAGTACTTC | CASSQRTPSYEQYF | NA | TRBJ2-7 | TRBV3-1 | NA | 14
TGTGCCAGCAGCTTAGAGGACAGGGTCTATGGCTACACCTTC | CASSLEDRVYGYTF | TRBD1 | TRBJ1-2 | TRBV11-3 | NA | 14
TGTGCCAGCAGCCAAGGTCTAAATCAGCCCCAGCATTTT | CASSQGLNQPQHF | NA | TRBJ1-5 | TRBV3-1 | few | 13
TGTGCCACCAGCAGAGCCGGGGGAGGCAGGGGGGAGTACGAGCAGTACTTC | CATSRAGGGRGEYEQYF | NA | TRBJ2-7 | TRBV15 | few | 17
TGTGCCAGTAGTATCGGGGTGGTGGAGACCCAGTACTTC | CASSIGVVETQYF | NA | TRBJ2-5 | TRBV19 | NA | 13
TGCAGCGTCCGAACACCGGGACAGGGGTACAATGAGCAGTTCTTC | CSVRTPGQGYNEQFF | TRBD1 | TRBJ2-1 | TRBV29-1 | NA | 15
TGTGCCAGCGGCCTCGTAGAGGATAACTATGGCTACACCTTC | CASGLVEDNYGYTF | NA | TRBJ1-2 | TRBV6-5 | NA | 14
TGCGCCAGCATGACAGGGGCGAACACCGGGGAGCTGTTTTTT | CASMTGANTGELFF | TRBD1 | TRBJ2-2 | TRBV5-1 | few | 14
TGTGCCAGCAGCCCCGGACAAGCTAAGTTGACAGATACGCAGTATTTT | CASSPGQAKLTDTQYF | NA | TRBJ2-3 | TRBV9 | NA | 16
TGTGCCAGCAGCTTAGGTCTTAACGGGGAGACCCAGTACTTC | CASSLGLNGETQYF | NA | TRBJ2-5 | TRBV11-2 | few | 14
TGTGCCAGCAGCCAAAGCCTAGGAGGCGAGCAGTACTTC | CASSQSLGGEQYF | NA | TRBJ2-7 | TRBV3-1 | NA | 13
TGTGCCAGTAGATCGGCGGGAGGGGCCAAAAACATTCAGTACTTC | CASRSAGGAKNIQYF | TRBD2 | TRBJ2-4 | TRBV19 | NA | 15
TGTGCCACCAGTGATCCTTCTGCGGCTAACCAACGGCGGGAGCAGTTCTTC | CATSDPSAANQRREQFF | NA | TRBJ2-1 | TRBV24-1 | few | 17
TGTGCCAGCAGCGTGACAGGGGGCAATCAGCCCCAGCATTTT | CASSVTGGNQPQHF | TRBD1 | TRBJ1-5 | TRBV9 | NA | 14
TGTGCCAGTAGTATAGCGGGAGGGCCGATCAAAAACATTCAGTACTTC | CASSIAGGPIKNIQYF | TRBD2 | TRBJ2-4 | TRBV19 | once | 16
TGTGCCAGCAGCCCTAGGGGGACAGGGGAAGGCTACACCTTC | CASSPRGTGEGYTF | TRBD1 | TRBJ1-2 | TRBV7-9 | NA | 14
TGCAGTGCTGGGAAGGACAGCGTTTCCGCTGAAGCTTTCTTT | CSAGKDSVSAEAFF | NA | TRBJ1-1 | TRBV20-1 | few | 14
TGTGCCAGCAGTCGGCTAGGACAGGTTTCTCAAGAGACCCAGTACTTC | CASSRLGQVSQETQYF | TRBD1 | TRBJ2-5 | TRBV28 | NA | 16
TGTGCCAGCAGCCCGGGCTACGAGCAGTACTTC | CASSPGYEQYF | NA | TRBJ2-7 | TRBV7-2 | NA | 11
TGTGCCAGCAAGCTATATACTAGCACAGATACGCAGTATTTT | CASKLYTSTDTQYF | NA | TRBJ2-3 | TRBV7-2 | few | 14
TGCAGTGCTAGAAGGGGTGTTAGGACAGATACGCAGTATTTT | CSARRGVRTDTQYF | NA | TRBJ2-3 | TRBV20-1 | few | 14